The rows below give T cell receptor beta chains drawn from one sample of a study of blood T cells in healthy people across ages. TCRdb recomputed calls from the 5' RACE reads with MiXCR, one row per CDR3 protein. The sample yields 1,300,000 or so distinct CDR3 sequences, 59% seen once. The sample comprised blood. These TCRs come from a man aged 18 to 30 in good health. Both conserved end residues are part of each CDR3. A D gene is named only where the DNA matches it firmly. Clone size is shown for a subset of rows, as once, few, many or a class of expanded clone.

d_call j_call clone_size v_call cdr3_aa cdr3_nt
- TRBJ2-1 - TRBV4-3 CASSQDLAGAEFF TGCGCCAGCAGCCAAGATTTGGCGGGGGCTGAGTTCTTC
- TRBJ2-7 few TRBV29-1 CSARTDDLLYEQYF TGCAGCGCACGGACCGACGACCTCCTCTACGAGCAGTACTTC
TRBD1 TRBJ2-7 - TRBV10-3 CAISEPTGTGWSYEQYF TGTGCCATCAGTGAGCCGACCGGGACAGGGTGGTCCTACGAGCAGTACTTC
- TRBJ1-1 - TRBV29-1 CSVEKRDTEAFF TGCAGCGTTGAAAAAAGGGACACTGAAGCTTTCTTT
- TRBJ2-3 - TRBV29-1 CSDGTGTQYF TGCAGCGATGGAACGGGTACGCAGTATTTT
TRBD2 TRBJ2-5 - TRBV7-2 CASSLSGRNQETQYF TGTGCCAGCAGCCTTAGCGGGAGGAACCAAGAGACCCAGTACTTC
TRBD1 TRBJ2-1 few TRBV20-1 CSASGQGAYNEQFF TGCAGTGCTAGCGGACAGGGGGCCTACAATGAGCAGTTCTTC
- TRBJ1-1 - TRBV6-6 CASSYREGEGTEAFF TGTGCCAGCAGTTATCGGGAGGGGGAGGGCACTGAAGCTTTCTTT
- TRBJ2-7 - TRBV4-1 CASSQDQRYNEQYF TGCGCCAGCAGCCAAGATCAACGCTACAATGAGCAGTACTTC
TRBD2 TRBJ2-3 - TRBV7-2 CASSSTSGSADTQYF TGTGCCAGCAGCTCAACTAGCGGGAGCGCAGATACGCAGTATTTT
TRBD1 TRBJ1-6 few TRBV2 CASSELPQGSRSSPLHF TGTGCCAGCAGTGAACTCCCACAGGGGTCTAGAAGCTCACCCCTCCACTTT
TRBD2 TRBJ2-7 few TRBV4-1 CASSLLAGSPYEQYF TGCGCCAGCAGCCTGCTAGCGGGATCTCCATACGAGCAGTACTTC
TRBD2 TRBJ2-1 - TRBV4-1 CASSQHLAGGPLYNEQFF TGCGCCAGCAGCCAACATCTAGCGGGAGGGCCCCTATACAATGAGCAGTTCTTC
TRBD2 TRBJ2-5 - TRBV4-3 CASRVAGGPKTQYF TGCGCCAGCAGGGTAGCGGGGGGGCCTAAGACCCAGTACTTC
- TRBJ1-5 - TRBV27 CASSFRGPNQPQHF TGTGCCAGCAGTTTTCGGGGCCCTAATCAGCCCCAGCATTTT